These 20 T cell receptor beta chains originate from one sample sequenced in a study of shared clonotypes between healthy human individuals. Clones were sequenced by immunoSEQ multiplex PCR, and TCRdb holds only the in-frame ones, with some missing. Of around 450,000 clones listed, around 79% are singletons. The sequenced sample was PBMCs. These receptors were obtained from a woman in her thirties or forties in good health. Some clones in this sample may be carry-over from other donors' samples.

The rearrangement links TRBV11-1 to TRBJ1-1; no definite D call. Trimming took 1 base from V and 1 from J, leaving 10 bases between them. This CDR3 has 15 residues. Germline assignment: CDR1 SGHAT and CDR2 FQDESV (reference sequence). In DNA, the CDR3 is TGTGCCAGCAGCTTAGACACACAGCCGAACACTGAAGCTTTCTTT. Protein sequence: CASSLDTQPNTEAFF.

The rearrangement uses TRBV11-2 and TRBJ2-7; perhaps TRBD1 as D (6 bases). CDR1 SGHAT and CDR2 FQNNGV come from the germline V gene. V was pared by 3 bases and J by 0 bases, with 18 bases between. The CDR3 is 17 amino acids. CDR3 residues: CASSFHGRQASSYEQYF. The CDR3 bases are TGTGCCAGCAGCTTTCATGGTAGACAGGCGAGCTCCTACGAGCAGTACTTC.

Here the CDR3 reads CASSVGSVPQETQYF. Here the CDR3 DNA reads TGTGCCAGCAGCGTAGGGTCCGTCCCCCAAGAGACCCAGTACTTC. The chain couples TRBV9 to TRBJ2-5; D not resolved. Germline V lookup: CDR1 SGDLS, CDR2 YYNGEE. The CDR3 spans 15 residues. Trimming pared 0 bases from V and 1 base from J, leaving 10 bases between. The full variable domain, its missing parts supplied by reference TRBV9 and TRBJ2-5, is DSGVTQTPKHLITATGQRVTLRCSPRSGDLSVYWYQQSLDQGLQFLIQYYNGEERAKGNILERFSAQQFPDLHSELNLSSLELGDSALYFCASSVGSVPQETQYFGPGTRLLVL.

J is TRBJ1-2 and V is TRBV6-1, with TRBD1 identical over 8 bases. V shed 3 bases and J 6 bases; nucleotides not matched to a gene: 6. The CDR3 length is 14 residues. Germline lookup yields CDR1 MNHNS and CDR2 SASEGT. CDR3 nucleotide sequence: TGTGCCAGCAGTGATAGAGGGGACAGGAATGGCTACACCTTC. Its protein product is CASSDRGDRNGYTF.

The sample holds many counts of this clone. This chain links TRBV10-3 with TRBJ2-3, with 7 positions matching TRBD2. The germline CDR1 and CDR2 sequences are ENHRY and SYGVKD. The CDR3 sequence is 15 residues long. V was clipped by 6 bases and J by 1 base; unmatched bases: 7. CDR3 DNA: TGTGCCATCAGAGAGACTAGCCTTGGCACAGATACGCAGTATTTT. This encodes CAIRETSLGTDTQYF.

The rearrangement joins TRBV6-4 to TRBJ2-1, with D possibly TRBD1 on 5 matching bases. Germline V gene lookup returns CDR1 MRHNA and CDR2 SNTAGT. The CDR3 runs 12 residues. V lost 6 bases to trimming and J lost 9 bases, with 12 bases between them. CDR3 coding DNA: TGTGCCAGCAGCGCCACAGGAGCTGAGCAGTTCTTC. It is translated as CASSATGAEQFF.

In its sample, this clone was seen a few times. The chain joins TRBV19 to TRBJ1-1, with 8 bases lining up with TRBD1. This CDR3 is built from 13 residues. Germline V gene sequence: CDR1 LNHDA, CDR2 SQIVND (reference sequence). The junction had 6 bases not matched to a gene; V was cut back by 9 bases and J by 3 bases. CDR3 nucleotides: TGTGCCAGCCTCGACAGGGGAGACACTGAAGCTTTCTTT. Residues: CASLDRGDTEAFF.

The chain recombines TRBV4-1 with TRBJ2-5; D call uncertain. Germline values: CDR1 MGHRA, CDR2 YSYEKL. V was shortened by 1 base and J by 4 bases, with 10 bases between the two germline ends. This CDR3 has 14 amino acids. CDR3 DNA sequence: TGCGCCAGCAGCCAAGGGGCCCTGCGAGAGACCCAGTACTTC. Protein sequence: CASSQGALRETQYF.

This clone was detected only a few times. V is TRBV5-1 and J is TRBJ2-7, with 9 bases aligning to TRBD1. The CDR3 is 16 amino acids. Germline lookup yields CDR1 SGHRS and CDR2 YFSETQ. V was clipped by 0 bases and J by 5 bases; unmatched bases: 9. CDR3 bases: TGCGCCAGCAGCTTGGTTTGGACAGGGGCCACTAACGAGCAGTACTTC. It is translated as CASSLVWTGATNEQYF.

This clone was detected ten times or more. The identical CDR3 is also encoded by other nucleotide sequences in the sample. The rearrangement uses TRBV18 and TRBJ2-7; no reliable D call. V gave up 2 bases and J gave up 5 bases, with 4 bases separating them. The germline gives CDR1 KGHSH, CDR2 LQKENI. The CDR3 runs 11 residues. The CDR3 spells CASSPGHEQYF. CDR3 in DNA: TGTGCCAGCTCACCAGGGCACGAGCAGTACTTC.

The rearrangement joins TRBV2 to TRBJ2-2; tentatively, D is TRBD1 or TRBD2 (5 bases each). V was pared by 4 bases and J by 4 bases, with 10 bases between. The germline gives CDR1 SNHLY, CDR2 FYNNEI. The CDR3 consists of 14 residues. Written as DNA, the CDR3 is TGTGCCAGCAGTGGGGGGTTTCGCACCGGGGAGCTGTTTTTT. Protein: CASSGGFRTGELFF. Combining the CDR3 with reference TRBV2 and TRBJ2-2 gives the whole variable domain EPEVTQTPSHQVTQMGQEVILRCVPISNHLYFYWYRQILGQKVEFLVSFYNNEISEKSEIFDDQFSVERPDGSNFTLKIRSTKLEDSAMYFCASSGGFRTGELFFGEGSRLTVL.

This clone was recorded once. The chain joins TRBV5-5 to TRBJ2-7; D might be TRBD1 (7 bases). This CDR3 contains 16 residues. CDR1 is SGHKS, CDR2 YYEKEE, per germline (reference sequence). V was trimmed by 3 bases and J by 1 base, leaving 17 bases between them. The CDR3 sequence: CASSSAGGRLSYEQYF. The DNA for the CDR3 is TGTGCCAGCAGCTCCGCAGGGGGGCGCCTATCCTACGAGCAGTACTTC.

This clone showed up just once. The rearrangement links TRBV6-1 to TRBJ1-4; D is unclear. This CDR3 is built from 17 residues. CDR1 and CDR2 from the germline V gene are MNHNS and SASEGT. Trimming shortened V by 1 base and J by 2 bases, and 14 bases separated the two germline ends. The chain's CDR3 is CASSEVLAHATNEKLFF. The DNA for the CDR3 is TGTGCCAGCAGTGAAGTCCTAGCGCATGCTACTAATGAAAAACTGTTTTTT.

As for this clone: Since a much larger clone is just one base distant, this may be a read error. The CDR3: CATSTYRGGSYEQYF. CDR3 in DNA: TGTGCCACCAGTACCTACAGGGGTGGGTCCTACGAGCAGTACTTC. The chain employs TRBV10-3 and TRBJ2-7; TRBD1 matches 7 bases. The CDR3 extends over 15 amino acids. Germline assignment: CDR1 ENHRY and CDR2 SYGVKD.

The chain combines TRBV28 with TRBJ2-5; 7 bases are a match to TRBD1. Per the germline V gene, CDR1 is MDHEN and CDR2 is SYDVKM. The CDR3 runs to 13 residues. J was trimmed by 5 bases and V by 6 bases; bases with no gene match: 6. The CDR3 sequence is CASRATGWETQYF. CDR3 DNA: TGTGCCAGCAGGGCGACAGGGTGGGAGACCCAGTACTTC.

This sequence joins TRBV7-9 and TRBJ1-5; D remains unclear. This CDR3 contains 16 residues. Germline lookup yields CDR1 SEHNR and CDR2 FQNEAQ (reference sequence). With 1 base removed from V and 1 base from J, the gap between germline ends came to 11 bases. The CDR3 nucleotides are TGTGCCAGCAGCTTAGTTTCGACCGGGAGCAATCAGCCCCAGCATTTT. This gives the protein CASSLVSTGSNQPQHF.

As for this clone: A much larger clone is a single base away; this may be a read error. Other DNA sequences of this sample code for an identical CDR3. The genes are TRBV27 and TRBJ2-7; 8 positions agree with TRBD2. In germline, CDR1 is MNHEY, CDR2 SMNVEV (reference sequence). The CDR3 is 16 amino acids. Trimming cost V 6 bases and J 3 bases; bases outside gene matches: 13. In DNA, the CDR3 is TGTGCCAGCAGCTCCCCTGGGGGCGGGAGGCGCTACGAGCAGTACTTC. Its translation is CASSSPGGGRRYEQYF.

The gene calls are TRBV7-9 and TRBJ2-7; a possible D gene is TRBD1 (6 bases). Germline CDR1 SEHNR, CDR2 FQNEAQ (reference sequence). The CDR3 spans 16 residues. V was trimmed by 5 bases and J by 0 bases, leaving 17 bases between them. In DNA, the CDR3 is TGTGCCAGCAGCCCCTCGAGGACAGTCAACTCCTACGAGCAGTACTTC. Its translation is CASSPSRTVNSYEQYF.

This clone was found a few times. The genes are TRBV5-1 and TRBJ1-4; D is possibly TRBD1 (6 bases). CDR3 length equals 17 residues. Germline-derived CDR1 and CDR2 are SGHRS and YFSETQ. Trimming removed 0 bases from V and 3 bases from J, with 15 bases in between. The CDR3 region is CASSLAIGGLSNEKLFF. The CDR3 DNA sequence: TGCGCCAGCAGCTTGGCCATCGGGGGGCTTTCTAATGAAAAACTGTTTTTT.

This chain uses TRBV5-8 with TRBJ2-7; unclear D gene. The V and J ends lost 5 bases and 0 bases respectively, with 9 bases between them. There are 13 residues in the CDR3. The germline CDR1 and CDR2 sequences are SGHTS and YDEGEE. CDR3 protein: CASSRQSSYEQYF. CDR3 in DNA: TGTGCCAGCAGTAGGCAAAGCTCCTACGAGCAGTACTTC.